This TCR beta chain derives from a study of read filtering for tumor transcriptome and immune sequencing. Across the whole study: R-ISS stage counts were eight or nine for I, approximately 15 for II, 6 or 7 for III. Whole-study results and caveats: Sorted CD138-negative bone marrow cells were not purified T cells. IR-seq and RNA-seq agreed better without single-read clonotypes.

Per germline, CDR1 DFQATT and CDR2 SNEGSKA (reference sequence). V lost 0 bases to trimming and J lost 5 bases; unmatched junction nucleotides: 11. CDR3 length: 16 residues. Every patient had bone marrow sampled while the disease was active. The sample holds many counts of this clonotype. Its cognate antigen is unknown. The library was built from roughly 400 ng RNA with molecular barcoded adaptors for alpha/delta and beta/gamma chains. TCRdb processed the reads anew with MiXCR; each CDR3 protein has one entry. Among 8,500 to 9,500 distinct CDR3 sequences listed, about 16% were seen once. Sequencing was performed on a population of CD138-negative cells sorted from bone marrow. The V call is TRBV20-1, the J call TRBJ2-5; 8 bases align to TRBD2. The TCR sequence derives from a donor aged 40 or older with multiple myeloma. The CDR3 sequence is CSARDINGGALETQYF. CDR3 nucleotide sequence: TGCAGTGCTAGAGATATCAACGGGGGGGCGTTGGAGACCCAGTACTTC.